This T cell receptor (beta chain) stems from a study of T cell responses to AZD1222 COVID-19 vaccine. Study outcomes and limitations: Reportedly, close to half of spike-specific TCRs are directed against unmutated variant regions. Donors were largely white British and mainly female; clonal diversity was possibly underestimated.

Points on this clone: Its antigen is as yet unknown.

Germline V gene sequence: CDR1 SGDLS, CDR2 YYNGEE. This CDR3 is built from 14 residues. V was pared by 5 bases and J by 1 base, with 12 bases between. Clones were read by immunoSEQ multiplex PCR, and TCRdb kept only the in-frame ones, dropping some. The table has roughly 170,000 clones, about 90% seen once; the top ten hold 2.6%. The specimen was peripheral blood, collected on day 0 of AZD1222 vaccination. The TCR originated in an adult in good health. The rearrangement links TRBV9 to TRBJ1-1; tentative D call: TRBD1 (6 bases). CDR3 residues: CASSRLDRNTEAFF. CDR3 nucleotide sequence: TGTGCCAGCAGTCGCCTGGACAGGAACACTGAAGCTTTCTTT.